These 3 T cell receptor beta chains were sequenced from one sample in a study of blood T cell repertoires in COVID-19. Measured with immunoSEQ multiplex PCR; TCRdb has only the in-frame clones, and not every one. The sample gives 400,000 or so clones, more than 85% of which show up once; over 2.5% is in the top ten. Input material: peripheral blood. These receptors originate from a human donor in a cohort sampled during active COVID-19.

CDR3 DNA: TGTGCCAGCAGTAGGGGACAGGGTGTCTCACCCCTCCACTTT. Its protein product is CASSRGQGVSPLHF. The chain uses TRBV6-5 and TRBJ1-6, with 9 bases aligning to TRBD1. V lost 5 bases and J lost 10; bases outside the gene matches: 6. This CDR3 is built from 14 residues. Germline assignment: CDR1 MNHEY and CDR2 SVGAGI.

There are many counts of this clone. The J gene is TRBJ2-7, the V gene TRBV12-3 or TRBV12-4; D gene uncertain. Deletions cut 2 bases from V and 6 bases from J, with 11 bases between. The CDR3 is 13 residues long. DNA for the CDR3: TGTGCCAGCAGTTTATTGGGCGCTACCGAGCAGTACTTC. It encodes CASSLLGATEQYF.

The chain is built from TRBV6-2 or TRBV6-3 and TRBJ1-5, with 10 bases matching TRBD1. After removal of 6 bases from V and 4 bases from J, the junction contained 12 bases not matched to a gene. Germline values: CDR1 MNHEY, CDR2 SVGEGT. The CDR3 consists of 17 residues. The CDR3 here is CASSRAGTGATNQPQHF. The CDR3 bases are TGTGCCAGCAGCCGAGCCGGGACAGGGGCCACAAATCAGCCCCAGCATTTT.